The rows below give T cell receptor beta chains drawn from one sample of a study of blood T cells in healthy people across ages. TCRdb itself ran the 5' RACE reads through MiXCR, one entry per CDR3 protein. The repertoire holds more than 650,000 distinct CDR3 sequences, with over 20% as singletons. The sequenced material came from blood. These receptors were obtained from a man between 65 and 80 years old in good health. CDR3s include the opening cysteine and the closing phenylalanine or tryptophan. Fields, in order: J gene, clone size, V gene, D gene, CDR3 protein, CDR3 DNA. The D gene is left open where the match is weak. Size tells how often a clone was seen (once, few, many) or the class of an expanded clone, and some rows leave it out.

TRBJ1-4 few TRBV7-3 . CASSLNQWWAGINEKLFF TGTGCCAGCAGCTTAAATCAGTGGTGGGCCGGGATTAATGAAAAACTGTTTTTT
TRBJ2-7 few TRBV28 . CASSLGNYEQYF TGTGCCAGCAGTTTAGGCAACTACGAGCAGTACTTC
TRBJ2-3 many TRBV20-1 TRBD2 CSARRTSGMSTDTQYF TGCAGTGCTAGAAGGACTAGCGGGATGAGCACAGATACGCAGTATTTT
TRBJ2-1 few TRBV2 . CASPDTSYNEQFF TGTGCCAGCCCCGACACATCGTACAATGAGCAGTTCTTC
TRBJ2-2 few TRBV28 TRBD2 CASRTGGENTGELFF TGTGCCAGCAGAACGGGGGGGGAGAACACCGGGGAGCTGTTTTTT
TRBJ1-2 . TRBV29-1 . CSVESGGGYGYTF TGCAGCGTTGAATCCGGGGGCGGGTATGGCTACACCTTC
TRBJ2-3 . TRBV29-1 . CSGGLTDTQYF TGCAGCGGGGGTTTGACAGATACGCAGTATTTT
TRBJ1-3 . TRBV7-9 . CASTLYNSGNTIYF TGTGCCAGCACCCTGTATAACTCTGGAAACACCATATATTTT
TRBJ2-1 few TRBV5-1 TRBD1 CASSGGQEYNEQFF TGCGCCAGCAGCGGTGGACAGGAATACAATGAGCAGTTCTTC
TRBJ2-1 . TRBV7-9 . CASSLPLEVNEQFF TGTGCCAGCAGCTTACCCTTAGAGGTCAATGAGCAGTTCTTC
TRBJ2-1 . TRBV20-1 TRBD2 CSALSGGASNEQFF TGCAGTGCCCTTAGCGGGGGGGCGTCCAATGAGCAGTTCTTC
TRBJ1-6 . TRBV7-8 TRBD1 CASSLVEQGISLHF TGTGCCAGCAGCTTAGTAGAACAGGGGATTTCCCTCCACTTT
TRBJ2-5 . TRBV28 TRBD2 CASSLPTSGSRAQYF TGTGCCAGCAGTTTGCCGACTAGCGGGTCCAGGGCCCAGTACTTC
TRBJ1-2 many TRBV12-3/TRBV12-4 . CASSLAGIYGYTF TGTGCCAGCAGTTTGGCCGGAATTTATGGCTACACCTTC
TRBJ2-7 . TRBV20-1 . CSASQDSYEQYF TGCAGTGCTAGCCAGGACAGCTACGAGCAGTACTTC
TRBJ1-6 few TRBV2 . CATERGGFPPLHF TGTGCCACCGAACGAGGGGGGTTTCCACCCCTCCACTTT
TRBJ2-5 . TRBV5-1 TRBD1 CASRTGGDNWETQYF TGCGCCAGCAGGACAGGGGGCGACAACTGGGAGACCCAGTACTTC